This T cell receptor (beta chain) came from a study of T cell repertoires in cytomegalovirus infection. Looking at the study overall: It can be stated that public TCR beta signatures indicated CMV infection as well as a matching HLA type.

TCRdb reanalysed the reads using MiXCR and keeps one entry per CDR3 protein. The top ten clones hold approximately 10% of a sample with about 400,000 distinct CDR3 sequences, 18% of them seen once. Findings and limits, study-wide: Ex vivo responses were dominated by HLA-C-restricted CMV-specific TCR beta clonotypes. Identification of carriers of CMV plus the relevant HLA was performed using cumulative public TCR beta family frequency.

As concerns this clonotype: Its cognate antigen is unknown.

J gave up 8 bases and V 0 bases, and 7 bases lay outside the gene matches. The length of the CDR3 is 15 residues. Germline loops: CDR1 SGHNT, CDR2 YYREEE (reference sequence). The sequencing sample was made of PBMCs. The chain has TRBV5-4 and TRBJ2-2; 7 bases agree with TRBD1. The clonotype comes from a human donor in good health (CMV status not recorded). Some clones in this sample may be carry-over from other donors' samples. The CDR3, as DNA: TGTGCCAGCAGCTTGGGCACAGGGGTGGGGGGGGAGCTGTTTTTT. Its translation: CASSLGTGVGGELFF.